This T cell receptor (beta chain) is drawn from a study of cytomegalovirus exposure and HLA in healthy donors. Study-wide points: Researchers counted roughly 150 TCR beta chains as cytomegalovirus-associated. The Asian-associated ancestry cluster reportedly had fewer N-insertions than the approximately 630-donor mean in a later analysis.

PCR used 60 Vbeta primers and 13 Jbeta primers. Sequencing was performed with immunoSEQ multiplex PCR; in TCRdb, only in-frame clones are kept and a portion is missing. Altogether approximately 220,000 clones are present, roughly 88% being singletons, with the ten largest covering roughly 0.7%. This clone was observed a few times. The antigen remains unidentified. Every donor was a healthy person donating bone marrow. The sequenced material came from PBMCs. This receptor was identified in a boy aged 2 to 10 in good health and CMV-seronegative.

DNA for the CDR3: TGTGCCAGCAGCCTTCGAGCGGGGTACACAGATACGCAGTATTTT. Protein: CASSLRAGYTDTQYF. The chain joins TRBV13 to TRBJ2-3; 7 bases map to TRBD2. The germline gives CDR1 PRHDT, CDR2 FYEKMQ (reference sequence). The CDR3 runs to 15 residues. The trim removed 5 bases at V and 2 bases at J, leaving 7 bases unmatched.